This T cell receptor beta chain was documented in a study of graft-versus-host responses after intestinal transplantation. Whole-study context: Among the recipients, all got anti-thymocyte globulin induction and then tacrolimus and steroids for around three years.

Here immunoSEQ multiplex PCR was the method, and the copy in TCRdb shows in-frame clones only, minus some. The sample includes tens of thousands of clones, about four fifths of them seen just once. Germline trimming cut 0 bases from V and 3 bases from J; bases unmatched to any gene: 13. Germline CDR1 and CDR2: SGHNT and YYREEE (reference sequence). This CDR3 has 18 residues. Sequencing used PBMCs, obtained more than 950 days after transplant. The clonotype was recovered from a human patient who received an intestinal transplant, so some T cells may come from the graft donor. The chain carries TRBV5-4 and TRBJ2-3; 7 bases line up with TRBD1. The CDR3, as DNA: TGTGCCAGCAGCTTGGGACTCAAGGGGGCGGGTAGTACAGATACGCAGTATTTT. It yields the protein CASSLGLKGAGSTDTQYF.